The T cell receptor (beta chain) described here comes from a study of Graves' ophthalmopathy and Graves' hyperthyroidism. RNA transcripts were the source from which TCR beta CDR3 regions were amplified. First-round RT-PCR employed HTBI primers, with a second-round multiplex PCR after it. TCRdb analysed the multiplex PCR reads with MiXCR anew, one entry per CDR3 protein. This table has about 380,000 distinct CDR3 sequences, 15% appearing once. Many counts were recorded for this clonotype. The V gene end was trimmed by 3 bases and the J gene end by 5 bases; junction bases not matched to a gene: 12. Per the germline V gene, CDR1 is SGHTA and CDR2 is FQGNSA. The CDR3 extends over 16 amino acids. Enrolled hyperthyroidism patients had a new diagnosis, a duration under 2 months, and an age of 18 to 65. Other autoimmune diseases, uncontrolled infections, pregnancy or lactation ruled patients out of participation.

This TCR came from a woman younger than 35 with stable Graves' hyperthyroidism. The sample taken for sequencing was peripheral blood. The chain combines TRBV7-2 with TRBJ2-5; TRBD1 matches 7 bases. The CDR3 protein is CASSLDDRVIPETQYF. CDR3 in DNA: TGTGCCAGCAGCTTGGATGACAGGGTAATCCCGGAGACCCAGTACTTC.